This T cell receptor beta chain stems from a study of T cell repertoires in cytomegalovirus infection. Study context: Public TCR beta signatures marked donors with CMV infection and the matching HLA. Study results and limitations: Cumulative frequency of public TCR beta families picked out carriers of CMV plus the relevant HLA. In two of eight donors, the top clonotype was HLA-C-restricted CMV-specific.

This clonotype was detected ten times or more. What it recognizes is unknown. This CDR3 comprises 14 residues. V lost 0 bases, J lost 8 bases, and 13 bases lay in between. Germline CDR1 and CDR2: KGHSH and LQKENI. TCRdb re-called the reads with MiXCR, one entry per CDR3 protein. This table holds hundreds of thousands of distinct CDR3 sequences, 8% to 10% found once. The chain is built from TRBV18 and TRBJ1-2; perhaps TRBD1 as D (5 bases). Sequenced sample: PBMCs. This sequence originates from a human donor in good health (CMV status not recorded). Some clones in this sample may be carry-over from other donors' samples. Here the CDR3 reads CASSPPRGARGYTF. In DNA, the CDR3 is TGTGCCAGCTCACCACCTCGGGGCGCGCGGGGCTACACCTTC.